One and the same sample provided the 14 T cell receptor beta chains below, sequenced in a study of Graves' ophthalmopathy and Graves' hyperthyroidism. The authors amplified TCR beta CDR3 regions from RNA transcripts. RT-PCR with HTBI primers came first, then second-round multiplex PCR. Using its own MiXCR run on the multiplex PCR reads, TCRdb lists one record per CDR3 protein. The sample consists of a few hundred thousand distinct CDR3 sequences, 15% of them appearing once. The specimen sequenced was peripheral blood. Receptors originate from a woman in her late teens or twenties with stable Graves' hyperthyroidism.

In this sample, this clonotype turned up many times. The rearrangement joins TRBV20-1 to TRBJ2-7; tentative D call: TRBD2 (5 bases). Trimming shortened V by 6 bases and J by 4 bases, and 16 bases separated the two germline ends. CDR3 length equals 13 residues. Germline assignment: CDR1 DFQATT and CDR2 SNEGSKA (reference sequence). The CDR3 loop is CSANQLEAYEQYF. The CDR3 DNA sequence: TGCAGTGCCAACCAGCTGGAGGCTTACGAGCAGTACTTC.

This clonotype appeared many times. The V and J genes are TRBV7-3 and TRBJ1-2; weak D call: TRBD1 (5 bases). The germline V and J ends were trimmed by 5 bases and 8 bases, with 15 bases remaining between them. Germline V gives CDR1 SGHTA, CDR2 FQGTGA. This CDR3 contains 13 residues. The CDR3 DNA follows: TGTGCCAGCAGCCCCACGGGGCTTTCAGGCTACACCTTC. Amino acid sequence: CASSPTGLSGYTF.

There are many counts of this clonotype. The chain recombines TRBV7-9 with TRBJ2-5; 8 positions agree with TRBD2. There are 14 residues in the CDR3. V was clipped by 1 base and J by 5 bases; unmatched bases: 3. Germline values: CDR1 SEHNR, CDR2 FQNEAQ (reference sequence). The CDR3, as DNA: TGTGCCAGCAGCTTAGAATCTAGCGGGGAGACCCAGTACTTC. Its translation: CASSLESSGETQYF.

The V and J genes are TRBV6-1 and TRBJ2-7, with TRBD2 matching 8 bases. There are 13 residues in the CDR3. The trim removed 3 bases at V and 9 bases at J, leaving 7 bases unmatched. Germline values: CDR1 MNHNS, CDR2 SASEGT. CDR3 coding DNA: TGTGCCAGCAGTGAGACTAGCGAATCGGGGCAGTACTTC. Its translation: CASSETSESGQYF.

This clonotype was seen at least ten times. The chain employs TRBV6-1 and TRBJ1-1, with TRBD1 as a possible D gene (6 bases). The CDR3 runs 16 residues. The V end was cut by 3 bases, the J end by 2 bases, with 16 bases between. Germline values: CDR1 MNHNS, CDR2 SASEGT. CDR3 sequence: CASSDHGQLPNTEAFF. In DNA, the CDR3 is TGTGCCAGCAGTGACCACGGACAGCTACCCAACACTGAAGCTTTCTTT.

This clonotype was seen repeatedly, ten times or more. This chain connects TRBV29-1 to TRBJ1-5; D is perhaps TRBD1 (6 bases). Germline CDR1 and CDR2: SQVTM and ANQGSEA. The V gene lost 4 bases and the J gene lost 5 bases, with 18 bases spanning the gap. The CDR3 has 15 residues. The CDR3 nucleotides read TGCAGCGTTGTAGTCGGGGGCGGAACCGATCAGCCCCAGCATTTT. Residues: CSVVVGGGTDQPQHF.

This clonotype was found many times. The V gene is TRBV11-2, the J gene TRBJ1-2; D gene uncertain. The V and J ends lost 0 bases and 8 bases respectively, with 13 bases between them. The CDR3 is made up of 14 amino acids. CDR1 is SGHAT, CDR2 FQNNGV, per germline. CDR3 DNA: TGTGCCAGCAGCTTAGAATCGGGGATGCGGGGCTACACCTTC. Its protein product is CASSLESGMRGYTF.

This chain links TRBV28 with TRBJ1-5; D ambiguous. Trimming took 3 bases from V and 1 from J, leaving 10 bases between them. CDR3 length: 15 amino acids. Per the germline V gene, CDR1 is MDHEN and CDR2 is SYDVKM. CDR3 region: CASSLGLLSNQPQHF. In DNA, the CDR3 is TGTGCCAGCAGTTTGGGCCTTCTGAGCAATCAGCCCCAGCATTTT. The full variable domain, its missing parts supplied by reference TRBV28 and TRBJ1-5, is DVKVTQSSRYLVKRTGEKVFLECVQDMDHENMFWYRQDPGLGLRLIYFSYDVKMKEKGDIPEGYSVSREKKERFSLILESASTNQTSMYLCASSLGLLSNQPQHFGDGTRLSIL.

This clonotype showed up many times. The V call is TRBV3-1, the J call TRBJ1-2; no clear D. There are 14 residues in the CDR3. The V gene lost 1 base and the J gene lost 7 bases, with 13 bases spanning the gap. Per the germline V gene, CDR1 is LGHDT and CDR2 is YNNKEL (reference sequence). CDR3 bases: TGTGCCAGCAGCCAAGGCGGGGTTGGCGGTGGCTACACCTTC. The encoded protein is CASSQGGVGGGYTF.

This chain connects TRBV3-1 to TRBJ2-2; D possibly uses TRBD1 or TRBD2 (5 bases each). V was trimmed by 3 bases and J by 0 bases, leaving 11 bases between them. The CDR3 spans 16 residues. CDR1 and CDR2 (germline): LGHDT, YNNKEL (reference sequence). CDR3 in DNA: TGTGCCAGCAGCCAGGACGGGACGCCGAACACCGGGGAGCTGTTTTTT. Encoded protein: CASSQDGTPNTGELFF.

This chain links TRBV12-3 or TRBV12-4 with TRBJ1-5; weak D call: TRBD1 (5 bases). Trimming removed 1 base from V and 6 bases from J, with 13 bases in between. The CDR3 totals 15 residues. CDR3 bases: TGTGCCAGCAGTTTAGGGTGGGGGGGGACTCAGCCCCAGCATTTT. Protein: CASSLGWGGTQPQHF.

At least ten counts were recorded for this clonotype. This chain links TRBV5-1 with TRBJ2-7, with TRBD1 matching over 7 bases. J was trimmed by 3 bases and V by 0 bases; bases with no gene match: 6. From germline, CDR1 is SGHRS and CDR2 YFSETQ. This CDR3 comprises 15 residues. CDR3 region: CASSLDWDRRYEQYF. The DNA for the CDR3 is TGCGCCAGCAGCTTGGATTGGGACAGACGCTACGAGCAGTACTTC.

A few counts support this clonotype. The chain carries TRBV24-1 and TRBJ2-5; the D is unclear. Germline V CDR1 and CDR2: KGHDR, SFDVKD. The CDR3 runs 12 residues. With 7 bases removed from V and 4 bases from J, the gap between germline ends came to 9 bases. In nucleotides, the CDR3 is TGTGCCACCAGAGGTACCGGAGAGACCCAGTACTTC. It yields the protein CATRGTGETQYF.

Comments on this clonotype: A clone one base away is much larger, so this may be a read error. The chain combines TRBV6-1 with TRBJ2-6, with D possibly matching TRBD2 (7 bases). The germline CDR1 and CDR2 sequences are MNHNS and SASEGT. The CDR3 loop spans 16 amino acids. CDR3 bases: TGTGCCAGCAGTGAGACTAGCCACCCGGGGGCCGACGTCCTGACTTTC. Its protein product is CASSETSHPGADVLTF.